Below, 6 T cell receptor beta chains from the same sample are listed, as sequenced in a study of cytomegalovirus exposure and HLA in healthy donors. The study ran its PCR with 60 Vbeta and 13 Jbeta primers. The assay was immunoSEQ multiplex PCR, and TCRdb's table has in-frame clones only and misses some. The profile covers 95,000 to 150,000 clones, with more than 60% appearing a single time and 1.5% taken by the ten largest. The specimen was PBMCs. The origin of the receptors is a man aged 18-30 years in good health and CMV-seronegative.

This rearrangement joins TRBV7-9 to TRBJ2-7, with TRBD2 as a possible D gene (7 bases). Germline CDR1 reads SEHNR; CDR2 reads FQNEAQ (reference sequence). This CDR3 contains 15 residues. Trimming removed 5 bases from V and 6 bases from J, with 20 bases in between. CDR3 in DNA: TGTGCCAGCAGCGGCGCGCGCGGGGGCATAGGCGAGCAGTACTTC. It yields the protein CASSGARGGIGEQYF.

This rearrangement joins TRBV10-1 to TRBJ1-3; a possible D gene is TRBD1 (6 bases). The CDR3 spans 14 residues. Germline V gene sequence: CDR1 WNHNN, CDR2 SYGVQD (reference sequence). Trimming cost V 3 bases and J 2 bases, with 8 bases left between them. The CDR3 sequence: CASSEDRTGNTIYF. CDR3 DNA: TGCGCCAGCAGTGAAGACAGGACTGGAAACACCATATATTTT.

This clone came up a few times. In DNA form, the CDR3 reads TGTGCCAGTAGCCACAGGGGTGGCAATGGTGAAGCTTTCTTT. This sequence encodes CASSHRGGNGEAFF. V and J are TRBV19 and TRBJ1-1, with TRBD1 matching over 7 bases. Germline CDR1 is LNHDA and CDR2 is SQIVND (reference sequence). This CDR3 region has 14 residues. V lost 6 bases to trimming and J lost 7 bases; unmatched junction nucleotides: 11.

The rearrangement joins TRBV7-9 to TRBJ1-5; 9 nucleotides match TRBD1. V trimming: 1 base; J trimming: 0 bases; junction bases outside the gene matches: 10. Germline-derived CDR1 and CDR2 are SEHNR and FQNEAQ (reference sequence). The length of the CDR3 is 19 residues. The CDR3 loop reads CASSLGPGQGTYSNQPQHF. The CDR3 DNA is TGTGCCAGCAGCTTAGGTCCGGGACAGGGCACCTATAGCAATCAGCCCCAGCATTTT.

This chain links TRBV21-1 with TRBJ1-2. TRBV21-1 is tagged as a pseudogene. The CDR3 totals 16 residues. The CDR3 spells CASSKAFRDVDYGYTF. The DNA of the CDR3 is TGTGCCAGCAGCAAAGCATTTCGGGATGTGGACTATGGCTACACCTTC.

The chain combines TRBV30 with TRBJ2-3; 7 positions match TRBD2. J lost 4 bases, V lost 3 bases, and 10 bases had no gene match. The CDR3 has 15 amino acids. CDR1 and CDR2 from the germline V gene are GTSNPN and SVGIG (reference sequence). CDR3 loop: CAWRDAGRVADTQYF. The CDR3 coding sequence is TGTGCCTGGAGGGATGCGGGGAGGGTCGCAGATACGCAGTATTTT.